Listed below are T cell receptor beta chains from one sample, sequenced in a study of cytomegalovirus exposure and HLA in healthy donors. Assay used: immunoSEQ multiplex PCR; TCRdb lists only in-frame clones, some missing. This sample carries about 81,000 clones, 77% of them seen once, and the ten largest clones take approximately 3.2%. Sample: PBMCs. Receptor source: a man in his fifties or sixties in good health and CMV-seropositive. CDR3s include the opening cysteine and the closing phenylalanine or tryptophan. The order of the fields is D gene, clone size, V gene, J gene, CDR3 protein, CDR3 DNA. A D gene is named only where the DNA matches it firmly. Not every row has a clone size; where given, it reads once, few, many or a size class.

d_call: -
clone_size: -
v_call: TRBV20-1
j_call: TRBJ1-3
cdr3_aa: CSASRGNTIYF
cdr3_nt: TGCAGTGCTAGCAGAGGAAACACCATATATTTT

d_call: TRBD2
clone_size: -
v_call: TRBV11-1
j_call: TRBJ2-1
cdr3_aa: CASSLDGLAGVGGNEQFF
cdr3_nt: TGTGCCAGCAGCTTAGATGGACTAGCGGGAGTAGGGGGTAATGAGCAGTTCTTC

d_call: TRBD2
clone_size: -
v_call: TRBV6-6
j_call: TRBJ2-7
cdr3_aa: CASSQSGRFHEQYF
cdr3_nt: TGTGCCAGCAGCCAGAGCGGGAGGTTCCACGAGCAGTACTTC

d_call: -
clone_size: -
v_call: TRBV18
j_call: TRBJ1-3
cdr3_aa: CASSPPERSGNTIYF
cdr3_nt: TGTGCCAGCTCACCCCCGGAGAGGTCGGGAAACACCATATATTTT

d_call: -
clone_size: -
v_call: TRBV7-9
j_call: TRBJ2-5
cdr3_aa: CSSNSGEGFTAETQYF
cdr3_nt: TGTTCCAGCAACTCAGGGGAGGGATTTACGGCTGAGACCCAGTACTTC

d_call: TRBD1
clone_size: -
v_call: TRBV15
j_call: TRBJ1-1
cdr3_aa: CATSRGRGQMNTEAFF
cdr3_nt: TGTGCCACCAGCAGAGGTCGGGGACAGATGAACACTGAAGCTTTCTTT

d_call: -
clone_size: -
v_call: TRBV12-5
j_call: TRBJ2-5
cdr3_aa: CASGLGAGQETQYF
cdr3_nt: TGTGCTAGTGGCCTTGGGGCAGGACAAGAGACCCAGTACTTC

d_call: -
clone_size: -
v_call: TRBV6-5
j_call: TRBJ1-1
cdr3_aa: CASRVGGTEAFF
cdr3_nt: TGTGCCAGCAGAGTAGGGGGCACTGAAGCTTTCTTT

d_call: -
clone_size: -
v_call: TRBV4-3
j_call: TRBJ1-5
cdr3_aa: CASSQERDQPQHF
cdr3_nt: TGCGCCAGCAGCCAAGAGAGAGATCAGCCCCAGCATTTT

d_call: -
clone_size: -
v_call: TRBV9
j_call: TRBJ1-2
cdr3_aa: CASSAEDIPNYGYTF
cdr3_nt: TGTGCCAGCAGCGCCGAGGACATCCCCAACTATGGCTACACCTTC

d_call: -
clone_size: -
v_call: TRBV30
j_call: TRBJ1-1
cdr3_aa: CAWEVGANTEAFF
cdr3_nt: TGTGCCTGGGAGGTAGGGGCTAACACTGAAGCTTTCTTT

d_call: -
clone_size: -
v_call: TRBV4-1
j_call: TRBJ2-7
cdr3_aa: CASSQADGNYEQYF
cdr3_nt: TGCGCCAGCAGCCAAGCAGACGGGAACTACGAGCAGTACTTC

d_call: TRBD2
clone_size: few
v_call: TRBV7-6
j_call: TRBJ2-5
cdr3_aa: CASSSGTSGPLVVQYF
cdr3_nt: TGTGCCAGCAGCTCAGGGACTAGCGGTCCTTTGGTGGTCCAGTACTTC

d_call: TRBD1
clone_size: -
v_call: TRBV7-3
j_call: TRBJ2-2
cdr3_aa: CASSGGQGSGELFF
cdr3_nt: TGTGCCAGCAGCGGGGGACAGGGCTCCGGGGAGCTGTTTTTT

d_call: -
clone_size: -
v_call: TRBV7-3
j_call: TRBJ2-2
cdr3_aa: CASSSGQNTGELFF
cdr3_nt: TGTGCCAGCAGCTCGGGACAGAACACCGGGGAGCTGTTTTTT

d_call: TRBD2
clone_size: -
v_call: TRBV9
j_call: TRBJ2-3
cdr3_aa: CASSLGTGTIGTDTQYF
cdr3_nt: TGTGCCAGCAGCTTGGGGACCGGGACTATAGGCACAGATACGCAGTATTTT